The rows below give T cell receptor beta chains drawn from one sample of a study of T cells after yellow fever vaccination. TCRdb passed the 5' RACE reads through MiXCR, listing each CDR3 protein once. The data show 300,000 to 350,000 distinct CDR3 sequences, with about 7.8% seen just once and roughly 15% held by the top ten. The sample was PBMCs, taken roughly 45 days after the first yellow fever vaccination. The receptor source for this set is a man aged 18 to 30 who received the YFV17D yellow fever vaccine. The CDR3 runs from the conserved cysteine through the conserved F or W. A D gene is named only where the DNA matches it firmly. Size is omitted from some rows. Given values are once, few, many or a class for expanded clones.

abundance,j_gene,v_gene,d_gene,CDR3nt,CDR3aa
.,TRBJ2-1,TRBV6-1,.,TGTGCCAGCCTAAATTTCGGGGGGCTGAGAAATGAGCAGTTCTTC,CASLNFGGLRNEQFF
.,TRBJ2-3,TRBV19,.,TGTGCCAGTAGTATAGCTAGGGGTTACGATACGCAGTATTTT,CASSIARGYDTQYF
few,TRBJ2-3,TRBV5-1,.,TGCGCCAGCAGCTTGGGCACTTCCAGGCCATCAACAAATACGCAGTATTTT,CASSLGTSRPSTNTQYF
few,TRBJ2-3,TRBV12-3/TRBV12-4,TRBD1,TGTGCCAGCAGTCGCCGAGGGACAGGGGGCACAGATACGCAGTATTTT,CASSRRGTGGTDTQYF
few,TRBJ1-1,TRBV12-3/TRBV12-4,TRBD1,TGTGCCAGCAGGGAACAGGGGCTGGGGAACACTGAAGCTTTCTTT,CASREQGLGNTEAFF
.,TRBJ2-1,TRBV7-3,.,TGTGCCAGCAGCTCGGGAGAAAGGCCCTACAATGAGCAGTTCTTC,CASSSGERPYNEQFF
many,TRBJ2-2,TRBV4-3,.,TGCGCCAGCAGCCAAGATCCTCGGGGAGCGAACACCGGGGAGCTGTTTTTT,CASSQDPRGANTGELFF
few,TRBJ1-4,TRBV11-2,TRBD1,TGTGCCAGCAGCCGCCTGGGACAGGGGTACGAAAAACTGTTTTTT,CASSRLGQGYEKLFF
few,TRBJ1-2,TRBV2,.,TGTGCCAGCAGTGAATTGGGCCCAGAATCCAACTATGGCTACACCTTC,CASSELGPESNYGYTF
many,TRBJ1-2,TRBV10-3,.,TGTGCCATCAGTGAGTCCGGGGGCGCGGGCTATGGCTACACCTTC,CAISESGGAGYGYTF
many,TRBJ2-5,TRBV5-1,.,TGCGCCAGCAGCTTGTATCGCGGGGGCGAAGAGACCCAGTACTTC,CASSLYRGGEETQYF
.,TRBJ2-5,TRBV20-1,.,TGCAGTGCTAGGGCGGCAGGGAACAGGAGGCCTCAAGAGACCCAGTACTTC,CSARAAGNRRPQETQYF
.,TRBJ2-7,TRBV6-5,TRBD1,TGTGCCAGCAGTTATTTGGGGACAGGGGAAGGCGAGCAGTACTTC,CASSYLGTGEGEQYF
.,TRBJ1-4,TRBV5-1,TRBD1,TGCGCCAGCAGCAACAGGGGGCCCACTAATGAAAAACTGTTTTTT,CASSNRGPTNEKLFF
.,TRBJ1-2,TRBV5-1,.,TGCGCCAGCACCACAAGTACAGGGATGGGATACGGCTACACCTTC,CASTTSTGMGYGYTF
many,TRBJ2-7,TRBV7-2,TRBD1,TGTGCCAGCATCACAGGGGGCGGCTACGAGCAGTACTTC,CASITGGGYEQYF
few,TRBJ1-2,TRBV20-1,.,TGCAGTGCTCCGGCGGATAACTATGGCTACACCTTC,CSAPADNYGYTF
.,TRBJ2-3,TRBV12-3/TRBV12-4,.,TGTGCCAGCAGTTTAGTCAGGGGAACAGATACGCAGTATTTT,CASSLVRGTDTQYF
many,TRBJ1-6,TRBV7-2,.,TGTGCCAGCAGGGCTCTGGGTTCCTATAATTCACCCCTCCACTTT,CASRALGSYNSPLHF
few,TRBJ2-2,TRBV5-1,.,TGCGCCAGCAGCTTGGCCGGCTGGGGCGGCACCGGGGAGCTGTTTTTT,CASSLAGWGGTGELFF
many,TRBJ2-5,TRBV5-1,.,TGCGCCAGCAGCCCTCGACCCGAGGAGACCCAGTACTTC,CASSPRPEETQYF
.,TRBJ2-5,TRBV6-1,.,TGTGCCAGCAGTGGGCGAAGATCAGTGTTGGAGACCCAGTACTTC,CASSGRRSVLETQYF
.,TRBJ1-5,TRBV19,.,TGTGCCAGTAACTACGGGGGCCTGGTCACGGCTCAGCCCCAGCATTTT,CASNYGGLVTAQPQHF
many,TRBJ1-1,TRBV12-3/TRBV12-4,.,TGTGCCAGCAGACCGGGCCCCCTGAACACTGAAGCTTTCTTT,CASRPGPLNTEAFF
few,TRBJ1-1,TRBV20-1,TRBD1,TGCAGTGCTAGGGTTCGACAGGGCGTGAACACTGAAGCTTTCTTT,CSARVRQGVNTEAFF
many,TRBJ2-5,TRBV5-1,.,TGCGCCAGCAGCTTGAGGGGCATAACGGAGACCCAGTACTTC,CASSLRGITETQYF
few,TRBJ2-5,TRBV6-2/TRBV6-3,.,TGTGCCAGCAGTTACGGGACCCTGAGGGGGACCCAGTACTTC,CASSYGTLRGTQYF
few,TRBJ1-2,TRBV29-1,.,TGCAGCGCCTCTAGCCTGGGCAGGGCTAACTATGGCTACACCTTC,CSASSLGRANYGYTF
many,TRBJ2-7,TRBV7-9,TRBD2,TGTGCCAGCAGCCCGACTAGCGGGGGGGTCTACGAGCAGTACTTC,CASSPTSGGVYEQYF
.,TRBJ2-2,TRBV6-5,.,TGTGCCAGCAGTTACTGGCAGGGAACGAGGGAGCTGTTTTTT,CASSYWQGTRELFF
few,TRBJ2-5,TRBV12-3/TRBV12-4,TRBD2,TGTGCCAGCAGTTTTGTGACTAGCGGGGGTGAGACCCAGTACTTC,CASSFVTSGGETQYF
few,TRBJ1-2,TRBV7-2,.,TGTGCCAGCAACATGGGTGGGCTTGGCTACACCTTC,CASNMGGLGYTF
few,TRBJ1-2,TRBV5-5,TRBD1,TGTGCCAGCAGCCCCGACGGGACAGGCTATGGCTACACCTTC,CASSPDGTGYGYTF
few,TRBJ1-5,TRBV6-1,.,TGTGCCAGCGTCCAGACGCTTAGCAATCAGCCCCAGCATTTT,CASVQTLSNQPQHF
many,TRBJ2-6,TRBV28,.,TGTGCCAGCAGTTTAGAAGGGGCTGGGGCCAACGTCCTGACTTTC,CASSLEGAGANVLTF
few,TRBJ2-7,TRBV7-9,TRBD1,TGTGCCAGCAGAAGACAGGGGGCGCGCTACGAGCAGTACTTC,CASRRQGARYEQYF
few,TRBJ2-1,TRBV7-2,.,TGTGCCAGCAGCTTCCCCTCTAAGAGCTCCTACAATGAGCAGTTCTTC,CASSFPSKSSYNEQFF
few,TRBJ1-2,TRBV12-3/TRBV12-4,TRBD1,TGTGCCAGCAGCCCGGCGACGACAGGGGGATATGGCTACACCTTC,CASSPATTGGYGYTF
.,TRBJ2-1,TRBV7-9,TRBD1,TGTGCCAGCAGCTTAGCGAGACAGGGTCGATTCTTC,CASSLARQGRFF
.,TRBJ2-3,TRBV20-1,TRBD1,TGCAGTGCTAGAGATCTAACAGGGGGTAGCACAGATACGCAGTATTTT,CSARDLTGGSTDTQYF